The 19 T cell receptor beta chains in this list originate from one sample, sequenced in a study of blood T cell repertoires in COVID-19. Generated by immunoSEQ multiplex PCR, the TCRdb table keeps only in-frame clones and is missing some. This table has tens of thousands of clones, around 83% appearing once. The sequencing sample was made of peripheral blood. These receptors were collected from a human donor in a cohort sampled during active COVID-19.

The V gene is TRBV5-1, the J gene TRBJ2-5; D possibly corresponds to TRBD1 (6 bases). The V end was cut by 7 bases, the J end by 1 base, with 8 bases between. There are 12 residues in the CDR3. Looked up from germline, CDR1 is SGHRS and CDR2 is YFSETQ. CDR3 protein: CASLGGQETQYF. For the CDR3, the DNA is TGCGCCAGCCTAGGGGGCCAAGAGACCCAGTACTTC.

In DNA, the CDR3 is TGTGCCAGCAGTGAAGCGCTTCCCCAGCGGGGGGGCGGCTACGAGCAGTACTTC. Its protein product is CASSEALPQRGGGYEQYF. The V call is TRBV6-1, the J call TRBJ2-7, with 10 bases identical to TRBD2. V trimming: 0 bases; J trimming: 3 bases; junction bases outside the gene matches: 11. Germline lookup yields CDR1 MNHNS and CDR2 SASEGT. The CDR3 sequence is 18 residues long.

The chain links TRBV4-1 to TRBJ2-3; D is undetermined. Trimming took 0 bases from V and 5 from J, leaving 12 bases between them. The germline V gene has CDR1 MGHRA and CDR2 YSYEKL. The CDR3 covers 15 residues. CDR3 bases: TGCGCCAGCAGCCAAGATAGCTCCGTAGGAGATACGCAGTATTTT. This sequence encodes CASSQDSSVGDTQYF.

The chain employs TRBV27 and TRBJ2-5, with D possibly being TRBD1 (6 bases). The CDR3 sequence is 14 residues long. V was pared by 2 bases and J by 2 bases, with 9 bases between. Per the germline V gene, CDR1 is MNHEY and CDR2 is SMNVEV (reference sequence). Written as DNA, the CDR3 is TGTGCCAGCAGTTTAAGAGGGGGACAAGAGACCCAGTACTTC. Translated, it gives CASSLRGGQETQYF.

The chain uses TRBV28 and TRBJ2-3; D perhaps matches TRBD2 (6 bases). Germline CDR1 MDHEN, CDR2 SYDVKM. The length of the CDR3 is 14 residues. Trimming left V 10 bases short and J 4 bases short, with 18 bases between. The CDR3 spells CAIMGGLSSDTQYF. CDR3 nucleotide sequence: TGTGCCATTATGGGGGGTTTAAGTTCAGATACGCAGTATTTT.

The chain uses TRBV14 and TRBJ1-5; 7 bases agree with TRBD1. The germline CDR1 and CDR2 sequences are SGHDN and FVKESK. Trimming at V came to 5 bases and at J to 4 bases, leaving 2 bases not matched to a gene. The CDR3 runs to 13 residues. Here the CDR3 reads CASSGGQNQPQHF. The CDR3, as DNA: TGTGCCAGCAGCGGGGGACAGAATCAGCCCCAGCATTTT.

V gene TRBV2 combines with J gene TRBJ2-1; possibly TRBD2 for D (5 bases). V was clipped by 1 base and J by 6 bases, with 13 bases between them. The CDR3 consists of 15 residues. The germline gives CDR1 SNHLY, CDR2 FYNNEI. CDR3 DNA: TGTGCCAGCAGTGAAGGCCTAGAGGGTCGCAATGAGCAGTTCTTC. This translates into CASSEGLEGRNEQFF.

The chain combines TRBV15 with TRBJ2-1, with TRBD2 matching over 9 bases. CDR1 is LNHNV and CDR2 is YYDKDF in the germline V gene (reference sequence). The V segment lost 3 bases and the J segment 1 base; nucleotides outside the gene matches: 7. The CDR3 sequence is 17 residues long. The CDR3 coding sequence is TGTGCCACCAGCAGGGAAAGACTAGCGGTATCCTACAATGAGCAGTTCTTC. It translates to CATSRERLAVSYNEQFF.

The CDR3 protein is CASSRTGIILAGTYEQFF. The CDR3 nucleotides read TGTGCCAGTAGCCGGACAGGGATAATACTAGCGGGAACGTATGAGCAGTTCTTC. V usage is TRBV19 and J usage is TRBJ2-1; 10 nucleotides line up with TRBD2. V lost 6 bases to trimming and J lost 8 bases; unmatched junction nucleotides: 19. CDR1 is LNHDA, CDR2 SQIVND, per germline (reference sequence). This CDR3 contains 18 residues.

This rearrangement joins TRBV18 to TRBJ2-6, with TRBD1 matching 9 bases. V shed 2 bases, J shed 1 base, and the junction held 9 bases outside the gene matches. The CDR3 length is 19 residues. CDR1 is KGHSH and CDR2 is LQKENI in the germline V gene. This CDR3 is CASSPGTGIYFSGANVLTF. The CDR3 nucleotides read TGTGCCAGCTCACCAGGGACAGGGATTTACTTTTCTGGGGCCAACGTCCTGACTTTC.

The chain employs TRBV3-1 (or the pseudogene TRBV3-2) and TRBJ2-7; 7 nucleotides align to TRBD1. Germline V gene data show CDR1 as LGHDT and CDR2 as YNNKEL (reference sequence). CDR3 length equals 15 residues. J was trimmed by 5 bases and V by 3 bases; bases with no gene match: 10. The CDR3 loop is CASSHLQGNRHEQYF. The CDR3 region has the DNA TGTGCCAGCAGCCACTTACAGGGGAATCGCCACGAGCAGTACTTC.

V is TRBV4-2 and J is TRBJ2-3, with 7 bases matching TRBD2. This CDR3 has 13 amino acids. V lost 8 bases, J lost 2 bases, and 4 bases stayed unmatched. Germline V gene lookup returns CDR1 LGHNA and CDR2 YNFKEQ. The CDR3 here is CASGGGPTDTQYF. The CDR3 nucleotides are TGTGCCAGCGGGGGAGGGCCCACAGATACGCAGTATTTT.

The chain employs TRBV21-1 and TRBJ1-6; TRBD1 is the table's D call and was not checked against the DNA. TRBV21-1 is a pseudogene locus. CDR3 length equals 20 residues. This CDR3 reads CASTKTGQGSRFSYNSPLHF. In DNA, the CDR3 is TGTGCCAGCACCAAAACGGGACAGGGGTCGCGGTTTAGCTATAATTCACCCCTCCACTTT.

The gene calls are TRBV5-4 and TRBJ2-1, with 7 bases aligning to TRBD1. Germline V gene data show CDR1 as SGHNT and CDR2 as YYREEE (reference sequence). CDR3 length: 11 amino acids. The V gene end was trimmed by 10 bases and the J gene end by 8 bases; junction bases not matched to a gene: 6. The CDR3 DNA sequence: TGTGCCGGACTCGACAGGGATGAGCAGTTCTTC. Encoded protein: CAGLDRDEQFF.

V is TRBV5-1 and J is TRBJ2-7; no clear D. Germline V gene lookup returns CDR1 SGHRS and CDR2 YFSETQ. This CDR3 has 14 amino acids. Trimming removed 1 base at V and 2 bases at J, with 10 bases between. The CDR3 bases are TGCGCCAGCAGCTTGTCAAACAATCCCTACGAGCAGTACTTC. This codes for CASSLSNNPYEQYF.

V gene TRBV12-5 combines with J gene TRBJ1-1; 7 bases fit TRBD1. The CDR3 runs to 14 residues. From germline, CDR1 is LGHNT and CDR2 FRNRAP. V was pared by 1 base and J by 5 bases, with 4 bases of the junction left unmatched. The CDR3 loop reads CASGLGQGGTEAFF. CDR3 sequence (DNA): TGTGCTAGTGGTTTGGGACAGGGCGGGACTGAAGCTTTCTTT.

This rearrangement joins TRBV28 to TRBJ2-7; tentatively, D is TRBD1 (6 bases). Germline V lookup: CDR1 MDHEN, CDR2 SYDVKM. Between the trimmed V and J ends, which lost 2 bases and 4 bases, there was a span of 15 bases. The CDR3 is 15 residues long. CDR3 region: CASSLGTQMGYEQYF. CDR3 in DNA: TGTGCCAGCAGTTTAGGGACACAAATGGGGTACGAGCAGTACTTC.

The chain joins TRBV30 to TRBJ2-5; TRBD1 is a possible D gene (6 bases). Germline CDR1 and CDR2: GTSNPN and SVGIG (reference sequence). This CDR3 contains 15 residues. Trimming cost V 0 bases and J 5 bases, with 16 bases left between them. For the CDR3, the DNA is TGTGCCTGGAGTGTATCTTGGGGGCAGGGGGAGACCCAGTACTTC. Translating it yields CAWSVSWGQGETQYF.

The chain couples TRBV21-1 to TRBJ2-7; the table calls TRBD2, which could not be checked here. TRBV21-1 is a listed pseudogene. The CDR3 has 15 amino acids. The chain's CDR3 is CASSKRSGGRNEQYF. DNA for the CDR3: TGTGCCAGCAGCAAGAGAAGCGGGGGGAGGAACGAGCAGTACTTC.